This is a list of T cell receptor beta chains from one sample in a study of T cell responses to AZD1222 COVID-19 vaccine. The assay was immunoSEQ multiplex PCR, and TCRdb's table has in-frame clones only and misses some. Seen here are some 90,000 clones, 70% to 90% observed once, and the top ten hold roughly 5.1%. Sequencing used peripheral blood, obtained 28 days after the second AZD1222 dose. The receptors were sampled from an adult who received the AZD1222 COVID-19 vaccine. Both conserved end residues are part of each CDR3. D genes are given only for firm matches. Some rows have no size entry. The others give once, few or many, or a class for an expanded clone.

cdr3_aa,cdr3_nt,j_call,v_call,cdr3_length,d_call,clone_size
CASTQNNPVADTQYF,TGTGCCAGCACCCAAAACAACCCGGTGGCAGATACGCAGTATTTT,TRBJ2-3,TRBV27,15,-,-
CASSAWTAEAFF,TGTGCCAGCAGCGCTTGGACAGCTGAAGCTTTCTTT,TRBJ1-1,TRBV11-2,12,-,-
CASSSRNDAGNTIYF,TGCGCCAGCAGCTCGCGAAATGACGCTGGAAACACCATATATTTT,TRBJ1-3,TRBV5-1,15,-,-
CASRDRGLQNSPLHF,TGTGCCAGCCGGGACAGGGGGCTCCAGAATTCACCCCTCCACTTT,TRBJ1-6,TRBV27,15,TRBD1,-
CASQPSGQGAQPQHF,TGTGCCAGCCAACCTTCCGGACAGGGGGCTCAGCCCCAGCATTTT,TRBJ1-5,TRBV5-5,15,TRBD1,-
CASTHPDRGTTEAFF,TGTGCCAGTACTCACCCCGACAGGGGGACCACTGAAGCTTTCTTT,TRBJ1-1,TRBV19,15,TRBD1,-
CASSVEGQGIYGYTF,TGTGCCAGCAGCGTAGAAGGACAGGGAATCTATGGCTACACCTTC,TRBJ1-2,TRBV9,15,TRBD1,-
CASSPDRVRGNTIYF,TGTGCCAGCAGCCCCGACAGGGTTAGAGGAAACACCATATATTTT,TRBJ1-3,TRBV11-2,15,TRBD1,few
CSVGEPGTSYEQYF,TGCAGCGTGGGAGAACCGGGCACCTCCTACGAGCAGTACTTC,TRBJ2-7,TRBV29-1,14,-,-
CASSYGQYNEQFF,TGTGCCAGCAGTTACGGACAGTACAATGAGCAGTTCTTC,TRBJ2-1,TRBV6-6,13,-,-
CASSLEAQAHNSPLHF,TGCGCCAGCAGCTTGGAGGCGCAGGCCCATAATTCACCCCTCCACTTT,TRBJ1-6,TRBV5-1,16,-,-
CSTWTGGAEKLFF,TGCAGCACGTGGACAGGGGGTGCTGAAAAACTGTTTTTT,TRBJ1-4,TRBV29-1,13,TRBD1,-
CASSQWGDRGYEKLFF,TGTGCCAGCAGCCAATGGGGCGACAGGGGGTATGAAAAACTGTTTTTT,TRBJ1-4,TRBV16,16,TRBD1,-
CASSRLSTARGSYNEQFF,TGTGCCAGCAGCCGGCTGAGTACGGCCAGGGGTTCCTACAATGAGCAGTTCTTC,TRBJ2-1,TRBV3-1/TRBV3-2,18,-,-
CASSLRGDYEQYF,TGTGCCAGTAGTCTTCGGGGGGACTACGAGCAGTACTTC,TRBJ2-7,TRBV19,13,TRBD2,-